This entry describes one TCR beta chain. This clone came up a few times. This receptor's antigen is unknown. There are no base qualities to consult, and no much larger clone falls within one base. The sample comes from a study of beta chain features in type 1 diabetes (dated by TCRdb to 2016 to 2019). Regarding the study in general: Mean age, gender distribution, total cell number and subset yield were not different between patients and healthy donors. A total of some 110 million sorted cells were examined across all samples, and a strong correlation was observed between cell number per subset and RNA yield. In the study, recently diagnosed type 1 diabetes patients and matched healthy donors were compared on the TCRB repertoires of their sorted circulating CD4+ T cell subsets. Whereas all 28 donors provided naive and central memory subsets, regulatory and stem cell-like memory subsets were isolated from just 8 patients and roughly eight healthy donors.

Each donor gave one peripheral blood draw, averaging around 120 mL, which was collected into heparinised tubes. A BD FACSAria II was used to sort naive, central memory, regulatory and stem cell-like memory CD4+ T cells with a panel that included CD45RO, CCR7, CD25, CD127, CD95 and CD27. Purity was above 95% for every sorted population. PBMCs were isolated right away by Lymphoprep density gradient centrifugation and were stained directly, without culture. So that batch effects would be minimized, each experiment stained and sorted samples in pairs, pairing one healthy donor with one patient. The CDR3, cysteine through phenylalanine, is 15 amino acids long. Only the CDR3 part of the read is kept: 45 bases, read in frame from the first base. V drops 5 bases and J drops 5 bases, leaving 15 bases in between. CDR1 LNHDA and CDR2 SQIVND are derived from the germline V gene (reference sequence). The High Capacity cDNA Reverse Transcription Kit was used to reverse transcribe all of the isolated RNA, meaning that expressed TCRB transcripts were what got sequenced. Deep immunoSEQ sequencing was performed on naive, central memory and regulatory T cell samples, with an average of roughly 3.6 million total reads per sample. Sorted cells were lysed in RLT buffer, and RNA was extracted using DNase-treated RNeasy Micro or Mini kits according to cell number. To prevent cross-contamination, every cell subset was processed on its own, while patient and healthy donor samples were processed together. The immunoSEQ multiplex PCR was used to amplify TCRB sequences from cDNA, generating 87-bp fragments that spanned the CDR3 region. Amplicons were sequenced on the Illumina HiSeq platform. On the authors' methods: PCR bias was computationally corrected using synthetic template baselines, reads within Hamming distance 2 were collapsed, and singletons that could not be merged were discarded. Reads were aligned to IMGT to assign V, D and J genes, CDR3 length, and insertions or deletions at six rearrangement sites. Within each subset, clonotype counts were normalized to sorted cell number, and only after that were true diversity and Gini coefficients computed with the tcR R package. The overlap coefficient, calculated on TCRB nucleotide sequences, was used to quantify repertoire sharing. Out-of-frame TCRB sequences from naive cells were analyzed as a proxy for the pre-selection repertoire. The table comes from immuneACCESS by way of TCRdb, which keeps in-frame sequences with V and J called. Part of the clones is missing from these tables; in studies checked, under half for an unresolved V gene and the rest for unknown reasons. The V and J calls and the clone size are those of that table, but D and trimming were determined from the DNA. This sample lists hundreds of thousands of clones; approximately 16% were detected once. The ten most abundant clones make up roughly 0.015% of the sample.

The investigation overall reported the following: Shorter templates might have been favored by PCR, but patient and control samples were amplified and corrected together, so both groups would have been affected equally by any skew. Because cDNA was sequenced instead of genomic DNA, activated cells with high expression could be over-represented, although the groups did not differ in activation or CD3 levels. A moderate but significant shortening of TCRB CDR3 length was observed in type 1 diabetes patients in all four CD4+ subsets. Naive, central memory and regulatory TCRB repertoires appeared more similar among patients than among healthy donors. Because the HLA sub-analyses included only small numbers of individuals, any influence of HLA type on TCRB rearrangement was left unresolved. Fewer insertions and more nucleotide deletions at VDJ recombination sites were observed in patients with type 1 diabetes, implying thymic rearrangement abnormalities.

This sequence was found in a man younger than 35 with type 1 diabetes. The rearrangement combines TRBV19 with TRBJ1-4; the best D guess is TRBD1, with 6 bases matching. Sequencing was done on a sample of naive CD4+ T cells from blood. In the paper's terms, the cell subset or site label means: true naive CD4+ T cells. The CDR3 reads CASSRRDTGNEKLFF. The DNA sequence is TGTGCCAGTAGTCGCAGGGACACTGGGAATGAAAAACTGTTTTTT.